The 3 T cell receptor beta chains reported below all come from one sample, sequenced in a study of T cells in Graves' hyperthyroidism and ophthalmopathy. It was RNA transcripts that yielded the amplified TCR beta CDR3 regions. TCR CDR3 regions were first amplified by RT-PCR with HTBI primers. TCRdb reprocessed the multiplex PCR reads with MiXCR, giving one entry per CDR3 protein. The data show hundreds of thousands of distinct CDR3 sequences, roughly 45% seen once. The specimen was peripheral blood or thyroid tissue (not recorded which). The receptors shown here come from an adult man with Graves' disease, either hyperthyroidism or ophthalmopathy (not recorded which).

This chain links TRBV15 with TRBJ1-6; no firm D call. The V and J ends lost 2 bases and 15 bases respectively, with 20 bases between them. This CDR3 is 15 amino acids long. Germline-derived CDR1 and CDR2 are LNHNV and YYDKDF (reference sequence). CDR3 DNA sequence: TGTGCCACCAGCAGACTCACCCCGGACGGGGATCGCCTCCACTTT. As protein: CATSRLTPDGDRLHF.

This clonotype was counted ten times or more. This chain joins TRBV7-8 and TRBJ2-7; 9 positions match TRBD2. Germline V lookup: CDR1 SGHVS, CDR2 FQNEAQ. The CDR3 loop spans 16 amino acids. V lost 1 base and J lost 0; bases outside the gene matches: 4. The CDR3 spells CASSLGGLAHSYEQYF. The CDR3 nucleotides read TGTGCCAGCAGCTTAGGGGGACTAGCCCACTCCTACGAGCAGTACTTC.

This clonotype was counted a few times. The V call is TRBV10-2, the J call TRBJ2-2; the D gene is possibly TRBD2 (6 bases). Trimming left V 7 bases short and J 2 bases short, with 17 bases between. The CDR3 length is 16 residues. Germline CDR1 and CDR2: WSHSY and SAAADI. CDR3 loop: CASTSPGLENTGELFF. The CDR3 DNA reads TGCGCCAGCACCTCCCCGGGACTGGAAAACACCGGGGAGCTGTTTTTT.